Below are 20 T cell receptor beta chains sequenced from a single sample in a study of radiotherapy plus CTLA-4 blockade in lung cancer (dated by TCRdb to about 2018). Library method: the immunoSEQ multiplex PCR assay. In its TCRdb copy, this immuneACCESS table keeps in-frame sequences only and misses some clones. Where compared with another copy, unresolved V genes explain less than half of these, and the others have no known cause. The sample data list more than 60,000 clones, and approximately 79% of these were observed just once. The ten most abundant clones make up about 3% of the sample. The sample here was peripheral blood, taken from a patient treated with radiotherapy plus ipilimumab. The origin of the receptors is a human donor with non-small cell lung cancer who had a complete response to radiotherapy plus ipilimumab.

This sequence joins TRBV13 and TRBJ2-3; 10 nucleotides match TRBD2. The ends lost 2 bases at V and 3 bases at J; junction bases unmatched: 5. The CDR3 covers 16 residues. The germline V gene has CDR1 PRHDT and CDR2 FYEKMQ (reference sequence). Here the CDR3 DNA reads TGTGCCAGCAGCTTAAGGGCTAGCGGGAGAACAGATACGCAGTATTTT. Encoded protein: CASSLRASGRTDTQYF. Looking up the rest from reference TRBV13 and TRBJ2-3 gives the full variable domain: AAGVIQSPRHLIKEKRETATLKCYPIPRHDTVYWYQQGPGQDPQFLISFYEKMQSDKGSIPDRFSAQQFSDYHSELNMSSLELGDSALYFCASSLRASGRTDTQYFGPGTRLTVL.

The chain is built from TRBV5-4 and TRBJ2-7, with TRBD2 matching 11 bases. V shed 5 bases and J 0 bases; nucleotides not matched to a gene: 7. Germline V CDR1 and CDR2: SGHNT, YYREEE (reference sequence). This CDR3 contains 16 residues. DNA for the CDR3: TGTGCCAGCAGTTTCACTAGCGGGAGTGTCTCCTACGAGCAGTACTTC. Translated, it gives CASSFTSGSVSYEQYF.

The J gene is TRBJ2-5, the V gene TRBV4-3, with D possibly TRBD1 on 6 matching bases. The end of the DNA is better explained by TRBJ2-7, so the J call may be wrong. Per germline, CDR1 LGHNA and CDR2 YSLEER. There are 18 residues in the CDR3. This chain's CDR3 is CASSQRRSGQGTSYEQYF. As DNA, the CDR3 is TGCGCCAGCAGCCAAAGAAGATCAGGGCAGGGGACGTCCTACGAGCAGTACTTC.

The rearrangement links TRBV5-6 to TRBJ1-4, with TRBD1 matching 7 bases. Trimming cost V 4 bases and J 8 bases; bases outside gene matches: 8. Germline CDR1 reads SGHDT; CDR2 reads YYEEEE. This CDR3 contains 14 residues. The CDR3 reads CASSPAGGGEKLFF. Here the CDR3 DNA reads TGTGCCAGCAGCCCCGCGGGAGGGGGCGAAAAACTGTTTTTT.

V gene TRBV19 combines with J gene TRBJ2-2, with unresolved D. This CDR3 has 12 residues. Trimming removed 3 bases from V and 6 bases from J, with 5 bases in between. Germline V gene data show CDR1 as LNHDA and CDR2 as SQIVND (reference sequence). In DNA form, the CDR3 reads TGTGCCAGTAGTATCCCAGCCGGGGAGCTGTTTTTT. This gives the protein CASSIPAGELFF.

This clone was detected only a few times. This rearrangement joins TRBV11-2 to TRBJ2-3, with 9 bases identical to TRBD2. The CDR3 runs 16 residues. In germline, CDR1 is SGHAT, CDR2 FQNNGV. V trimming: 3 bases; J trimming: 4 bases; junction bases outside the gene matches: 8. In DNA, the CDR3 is TGTGCCAGCAGCTTGGGGCCAGCGGGGGGCCCAGATACGCAGTATTTT. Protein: CASSLGPAGGPDTQYF.

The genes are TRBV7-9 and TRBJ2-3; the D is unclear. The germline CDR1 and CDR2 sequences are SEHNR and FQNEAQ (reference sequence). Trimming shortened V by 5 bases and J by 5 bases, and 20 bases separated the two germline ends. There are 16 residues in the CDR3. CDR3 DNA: TGTGCCAGCAGCCTCAGACGAGGCGCAGTTCTAGATACGCAGTATTTT. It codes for CASSLRRGAVLDTQYF.

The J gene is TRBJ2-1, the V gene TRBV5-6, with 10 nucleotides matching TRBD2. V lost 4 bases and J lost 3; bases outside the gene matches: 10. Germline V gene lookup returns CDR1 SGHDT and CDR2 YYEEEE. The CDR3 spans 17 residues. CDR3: CASSRRGLADNYNEQFF. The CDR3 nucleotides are TGTGCCAGCAGCCGGAGAGGACTAGCGGATAACTACAATGAGCAGTTCTTC. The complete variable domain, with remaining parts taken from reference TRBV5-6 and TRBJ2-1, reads DAGVTQSPTHLIKTRGQQVTLRCSPKSGHDTVSWYQQALGQGPQFIFQYYEEEERQRGNFPDRFSGHQFPNYSSELNVNALLLGDSALYLCASSRRGLADNYNEQFFGPGTRLTVL.

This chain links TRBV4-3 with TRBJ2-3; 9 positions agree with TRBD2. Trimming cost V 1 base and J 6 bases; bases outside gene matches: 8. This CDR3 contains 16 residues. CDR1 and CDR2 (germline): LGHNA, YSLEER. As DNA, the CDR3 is TGCGCCAGCAGCCAAGTGTTGGCGGGGGGGCGGGATACGCAGTATTTT. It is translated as CASSQVLAGGRDTQYF.

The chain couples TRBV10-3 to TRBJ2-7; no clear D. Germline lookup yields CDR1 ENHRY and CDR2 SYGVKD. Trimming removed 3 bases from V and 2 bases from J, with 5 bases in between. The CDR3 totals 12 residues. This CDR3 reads CAISEQTYEQYF. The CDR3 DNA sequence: TGTGCCATCAGTGAACAGACCTACGAGCAGTACTTC.

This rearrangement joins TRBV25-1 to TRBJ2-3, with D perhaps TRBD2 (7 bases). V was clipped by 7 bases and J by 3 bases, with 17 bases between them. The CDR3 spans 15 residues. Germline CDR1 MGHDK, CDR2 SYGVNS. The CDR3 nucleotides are TGTGCCAGCACTCCCCGGGGGGCCGGGACAGATACGCAGTATTTT. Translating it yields CASTPRGAGTDTQYF. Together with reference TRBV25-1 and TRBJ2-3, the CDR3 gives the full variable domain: EADIYQTPRYLVIGTGKKITLECSQTMGHDKMYWYQQDPGMELHLIHYSYGVNSTEKGDLSSESTVSRIRTEHFPLTLESARPSHTSQYLCASTPRGAGTDTQYFGPGTRLTVL.

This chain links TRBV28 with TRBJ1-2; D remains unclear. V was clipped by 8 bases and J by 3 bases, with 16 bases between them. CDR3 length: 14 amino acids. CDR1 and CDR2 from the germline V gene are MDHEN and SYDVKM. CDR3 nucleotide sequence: TGTGCCAGCGCTAATAGCGGTCGAGACTATGGCTACACCTTC. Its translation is CASANSGRDYGYTF.

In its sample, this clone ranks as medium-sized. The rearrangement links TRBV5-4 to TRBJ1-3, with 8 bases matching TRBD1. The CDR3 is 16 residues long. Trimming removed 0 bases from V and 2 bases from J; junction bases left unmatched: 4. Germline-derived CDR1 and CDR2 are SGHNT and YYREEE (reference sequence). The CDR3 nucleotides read TGTGCCAGCAGCTTGGTTGGACAGGGAGCTGGAAACACCATATATTTT. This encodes CASSLVGQGAGNTIYF.

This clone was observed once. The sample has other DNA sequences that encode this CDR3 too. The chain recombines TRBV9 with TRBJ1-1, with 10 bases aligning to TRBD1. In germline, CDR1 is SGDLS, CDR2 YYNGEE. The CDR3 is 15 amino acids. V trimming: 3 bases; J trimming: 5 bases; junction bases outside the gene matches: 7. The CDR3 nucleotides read TGTGCCAGCAGCGAGACAGGGGGCGCGGAAACTGAAGCTTTCTTT. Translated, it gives CASSETGGAETEAFF.

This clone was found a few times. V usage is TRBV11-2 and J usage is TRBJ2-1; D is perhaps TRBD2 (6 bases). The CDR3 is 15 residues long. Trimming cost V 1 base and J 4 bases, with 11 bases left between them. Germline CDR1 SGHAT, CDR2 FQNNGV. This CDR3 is CASSLVGTFYNEQFF. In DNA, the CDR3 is TGTGCCAGCAGCTTAGTCGGGACTTTTTACAATGAGCAGTTCTTC.

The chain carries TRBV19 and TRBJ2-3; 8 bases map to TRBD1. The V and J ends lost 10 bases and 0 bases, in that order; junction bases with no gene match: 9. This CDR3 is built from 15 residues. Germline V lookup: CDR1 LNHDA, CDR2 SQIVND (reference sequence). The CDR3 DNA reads TGTGCCACCACACTTAACAGGGGGAGCACAGATACGCAGTATTTT. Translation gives CATTLNRGSTDTQYF.

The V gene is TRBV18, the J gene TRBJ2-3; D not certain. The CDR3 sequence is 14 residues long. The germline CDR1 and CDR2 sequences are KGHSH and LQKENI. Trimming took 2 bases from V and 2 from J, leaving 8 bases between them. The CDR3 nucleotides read TGTGCCAGCTCACCATGGGCTAACACAGATACGCAGTATTTT. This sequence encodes CASSPWANTDTQYF.

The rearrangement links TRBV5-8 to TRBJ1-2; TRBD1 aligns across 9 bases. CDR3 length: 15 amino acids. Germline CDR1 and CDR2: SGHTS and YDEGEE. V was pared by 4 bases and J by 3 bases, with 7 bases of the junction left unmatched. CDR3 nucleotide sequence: TGTGCCAGCAGCGGGGGACAGGGTTTTCACTATGGCTACACCTTC. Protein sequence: CASSGGQGFHYGYTF.

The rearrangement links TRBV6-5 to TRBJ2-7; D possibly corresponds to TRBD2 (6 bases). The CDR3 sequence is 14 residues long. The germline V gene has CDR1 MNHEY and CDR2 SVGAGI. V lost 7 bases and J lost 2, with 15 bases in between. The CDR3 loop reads CASTPKGGTYEQYF. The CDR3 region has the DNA TGTGCCAGCACCCCTAAGGGAGGAACCTACGAGCAGTACTTC.

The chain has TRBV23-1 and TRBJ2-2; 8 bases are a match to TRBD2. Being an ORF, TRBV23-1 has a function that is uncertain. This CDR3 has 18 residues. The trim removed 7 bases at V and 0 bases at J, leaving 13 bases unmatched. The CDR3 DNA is TGCGCCAGCAAGATTCCGGCGGGAGGACTAGCGAACACCGGGGAGCTGTTTTTT. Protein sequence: CASKIPAGGLANTGELFF.